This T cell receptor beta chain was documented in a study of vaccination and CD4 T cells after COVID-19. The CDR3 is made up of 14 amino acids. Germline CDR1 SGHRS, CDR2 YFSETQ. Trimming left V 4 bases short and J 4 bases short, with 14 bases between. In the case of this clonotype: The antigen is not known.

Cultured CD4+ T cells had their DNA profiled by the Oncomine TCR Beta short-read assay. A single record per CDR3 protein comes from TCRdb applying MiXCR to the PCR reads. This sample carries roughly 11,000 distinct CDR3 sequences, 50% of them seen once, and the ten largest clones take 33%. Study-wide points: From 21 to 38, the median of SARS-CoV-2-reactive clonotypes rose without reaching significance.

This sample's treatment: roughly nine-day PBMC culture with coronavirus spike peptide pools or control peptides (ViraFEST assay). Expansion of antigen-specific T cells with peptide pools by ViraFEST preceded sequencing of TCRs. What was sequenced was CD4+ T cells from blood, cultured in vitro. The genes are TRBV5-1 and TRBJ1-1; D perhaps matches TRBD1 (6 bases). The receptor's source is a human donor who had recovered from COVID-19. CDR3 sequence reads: CASSTGQLVTEAFF. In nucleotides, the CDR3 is TGCGCCAGCAGCACCGGACAGTTGGTCACTGAAGCTTTCTTT.